The 2 T cell receptor beta chains given below trace back to one sample, sequenced in a study of cytomegalovirus exposure and HLA in healthy donors (dated by TCRdb to about 2017). The method was the immunoSEQ multiplex PCR assay. The multiplex PCR relied on a mix of 60 forward primers for TCR Vbeta segments and 13 reverse primers for TCR Jbeta segments. This is the immuneACCESS table as TCRdb keeps it, with only in-frame sequences that have V and J called. A part of the clones is gone; compared with another copy, unresolved V genes explain less than half, and the rest is unexplained. The sample table shows roughly 180,000 clones, and roughly 80% are seen once. Approximately 2.2% of the sample rests with the top ten. Sample: PBMCs. These receptor sequences come from a male donor in good health and CMV-seronegative.

The rearrangement joins TRBV28 to TRBJ1-2, with D possibly TRBD1 on 5 matching bases. This CDR3 contains 15 residues. CDR1 and CDR2 (germline): MDHEN, SYDVKM. V was trimmed by 3 bases and J by 9 bases, leaving 20 bases between them. The CDR3 loop is CASSFMEQALRSYTF. The CDR3, as DNA: TGTGCCAGCAGTTTTATGGAACAGGCCCTAAGGAGCTACACCTTC.

The chain recombines TRBV30 with TRBJ2-5, with 7 nucleotides matching TRBD1. Judging by the DNA end, TRBJ2-7 fits better; the J call may be wrong. The CDR3 runs to 15 residues. CDR1 and CDR2 (germline): GTSNPN, SVGIG (reference sequence). CDR3 coding DNA: TGTGCCTGGAGTTCGACCAGGGGGTTGGGGTACGAGCAGTACTTC. Amino acids: CAWSSTRGLGYEQYF.